The next 24 T cell receptor beta chains were all read from a single sample in a study of T cells in Graves' hyperthyroidism and ophthalmopathy. It was RNA transcripts that yielded the amplified TCR beta CDR3 regions. The HTBI primer set served for first-round RT-PCR of the TCR CDR3. TCRdb redid the calling of the multiplex PCR reads with MiXCR, one entry per CDR3 protein. The data contain about 400,000 distinct CDR3 sequences, roughly 14% of them singletons. Sequencing was carried out using blood. The receptor source for this set is a man aged 18 to 30 with Graves' ophthalmopathy.

In its sample, this clonotype was seen many times. This chain uses TRBV9 with TRBJ1-1; D is unclear. CDR1 is SGDLS, CDR2 YYNGEE, per germline. The CDR3 length is 15 residues. V was trimmed by 3 bases and J by 0 bases, leaving 12 bases between them. The CDR3 region has the DNA TGTGCCAGCAGCGGAGGACGGAAAATGAACACTGAAGCTTTCTTT. Its protein is CASSGGRKMNTEAFF.

The chain links TRBV12-3 or TRBV12-4 to TRBJ1-4; 10 bases align to TRBD1. V lost 6 bases to trimming and J lost 9 bases; unmatched junction nucleotides: 7. The CDR3 covers 14 residues. The CDR3 DNA sequence: TGTGCCAGCAGCCCCGGGACAGGGGATAAAAAACTGTTTTTT. The encoded protein is CASSPGTGDKKLFF.

The gene calls are TRBV19 and TRBJ1-5, with D perhaps matching TRBD1 (6 bases). CDR3 length: 14 residues. V was trimmed by 6 bases and J by 6 bases, leaving 15 bases between them. Germline loops: CDR1 LNHDA, CDR2 SQIVND (reference sequence). The CDR3 here is CASSVGGPGQPQHF. For the CDR3, the DNA is TGTGCCAGTAGCGTGGGGGGGCCGGGTCAGCCCCAGCATTTT.

For the CDR3, the DNA is TGTGCCAGCAGCCTCGACAGGATCTCCTACAATGAGCAGTTCTTC. Its protein is CASSLDRISYNEQFF. The chain couples TRBV27 to TRBJ2-1; D is perhaps TRBD1 (6 bases). The CDR3 extends over 15 amino acids. Trimming removed 6 bases from V and 0 bases from J, with 12 bases in between. Germline-derived CDR1 and CDR2 are MNHEY and SMNVEV (reference sequence).

This clonotype has a handful of counts. The V call is TRBV12-3 or TRBV12-4, the J call TRBJ2-7; D is uncertain. V was shortened by 1 base and J by 1 base, with 8 bases between the two germline ends. The length of the CDR3 is 14 residues. CDR3 region: CASSLDSLSYEQYF. The CDR3 DNA reads TGTGCCAGCAGTTTAGATTCCCTATCCTACGAGCAGTACTTC.

This clonotype was seen a few times. V and J are TRBV7-6 and TRBJ2-2; the D is unclear. The CDR3 contains 14 residues. Trimming took off 5 bases at V and 8 bases at J, with 15 bases between the two ends. Germline CDR1 reads SGHVS; CDR2 reads FNYEAQ. In DNA form, the CDR3 reads TGTGCCAGCAGCCCGAGGCCCTTAGAGGGGGAGCTGTTTTTT. Translating it yields CASSPRPLEGELFF.

This clonotype has at least ten counts. The chain employs TRBV27 and TRBJ1-6; D is unclear. V lost 8 bases and J 8 bases, leaving 16 bases between the germline ends. Germline lookup yields CDR1 MNHEY and CDR2 SMNVEV (reference sequence). There are 14 residues in the CDR3. The CDR3 reads CASRNTGWDSPLHF. CDR3 bases: TGTGCCAGCCGGAACACGGGATGGGATTCACCCCTCCACTTT.

In its sample, this clonotype was seen many times. The chain is built from TRBV7-9 and TRBJ1-2; 7 bases fit TRBD1. The junction had 5 bases not matched to a gene; V was cut back by 8 bases and J by 2 bases. The CDR3 runs to 13 residues. CDR1 SEHNR and CDR2 FQNEAQ come from the germline V gene (reference sequence). CDR3 sequence reads: CASYQGGNYGYTF. The CDR3 DNA reads as TGTGCCAGCTATCAGGGGGGGAACTATGGCTACACCTTC.

This clonotype was detected ten times or more. The chain links TRBV20-1 to TRBJ2-5; D is unresolved. V lost 4 bases, J lost 5 bases, and 14 bases lay in between. Per the germline V gene, CDR1 is DFQATT and CDR2 is SNEGSKA (reference sequence). The CDR3 is made up of 13 amino acids. DNA for the CDR3: TGCAGTGCTAACAGTCCCTTAATGGAGACCCAGTACTTC. This translates into CSANSPLMETQYF.

This clonotype appeared many times. The chain couples TRBV30 to TRBJ1-1; D is possibly TRBD1 (5 bases). V dropped 4 bases and J dropped 2 bases, with 8 bases sitting between them. The CDR3 totals 12 residues. The germline V gene has CDR1 GTSNPN and CDR2 SVGIG (reference sequence). CDR3: CAWTRGNTEAFF. The CDR3 nucleotides are TGTGCCTGGACCCGGGGCAACACTGAAGCTTTCTTT.

The chain links TRBV11-3 to TRBJ2-1; D call uncertain. Trimming pared 1 base from V and 6 bases from J, leaving 7 bases between. The CDR3 has 13 residues. Germline V CDR1 and CDR2: SGHNT, YENEEA. CDR3 coding DNA: TGTGCCAGCAGCTTAGGTTTCAGCAATGAGCAGTTCTTC. Translation: CASSLGFSNEQFF.

This clonotype was seen at least ten times. The chain has TRBV27 and TRBJ2-7, with D possibly being TRBD2 (7 bases). Germline V CDR1 and CDR2: MNHEY, SMNVEV (reference sequence). CDR3 size: 16 residues. Trimming left V 6 bases short and J 3 bases short, with 21 bases between. The CDR3 loop is CASSSPTFRGGYEQYF. For the CDR3, the DNA is TGTGCCAGCAGCAGCCCAACTTTTAGGGGGGGCTACGAGCAGTACTTC.

This chain links TRBV30 with TRBJ1-1, with D possibly TRBD1 on 6 matching bases. Germline CDR1 and CDR2: GTSNPN and SVGIG (reference sequence). This CDR3 is built from 16 residues. The germline V and J ends were trimmed by 2 bases and 3 bases, with 19 bases remaining between them. The CDR3 nucleotides read TGTGCCTGGAGTTTTGCGGGGGGCACTATCGACACTGAAGCTTTCTTT. This gives the protein CAWSFAGGTIDTEAFF.

This clonotype was detected ten times or more. This chain uses TRBV12-3 or TRBV12-4 with TRBJ2-2; 7 bases are shared with TRBD2. V lost 0 bases, J lost 4 bases, and 17 bases stayed unmatched. The CDR3 loop spans 20 amino acids. CDR3 coding DNA: TGTGCCAGCAGTTTAGCTGTAGAGGGGCGGCTAGCGGAATTCACCGGGGAGCTGTTTTTT. Protein sequence: CASSLAVEGRLAEFTGELFF.

This clonotype has a count of ten or more. The chain has TRBV6-1 and TRBJ1-2; D is perhaps TRBD1 (5 bases). Between the trimmed V and J ends, which lost 1 base and 8 bases, there was a span of 11 bases. There are 13 residues in the CDR3. From germline, CDR1 is MNHNS and CDR2 SASEGT. CDR3 nucleotides: TGTGCCAGCAGTGAAGGTTGGGGGTGGGGCTACACCTTC. It yields the protein CASSEGWGWGYTF.

In this sample, this clonotype turned up many times. This rearrangement joins TRBV3-1 to TRBJ1-2; D is possibly TRBD1 (5 bases). The CDR3 totals 17 residues. The germline gives CDR1 LGHDT, CDR2 YNNKEL (reference sequence). Trimming stripped 2 bases from V and 4 bases from J, with 20 bases between. The CDR3 DNA follows: TGTGCCAGCAGCCAAAGGGGAAGCGCGGCGGAAACCTATGGCTACACCTTC. As protein: CASSQRGSAAETYGYTF.

The chain combines TRBV28 with TRBJ1-6, with D possibly matching TRBD1 (5 bases). The CDR3 is made up of 16 amino acids. Germline CDR1 is MDHEN and CDR2 is SYDVKM. V lost 6 bases to trimming and J lost 0 bases, with 12 bases between them. CDR3 DNA: TGTGCCAGCAGACCCAGGGACGGCTCCTATAATTCACCCCTCCACTTT. It is translated as CASRPRDGSYNSPLHF. Variable domain in full (rest from reference TRBV28 and TRBJ1-6): DVKVTQSSRYLVKRTGEKVFLECVQDMDHENMFWYRQDPGLGLRLIYFSYDVKMKEKGDIPEGYSVSREKKERFSLILESASTNQTSMYLCASRPRDGSYNSPLHFGNGTRLTVT.

This clonotype was observed a few times. V and J are TRBV5-6 and TRBJ2-2, with 9 bases lining up with TRBD2. Unmatched junction bases numbered 11, after V lost 9 bases and J lost 5 bases. CDR1 SGHDT and CDR2 YYEEEE come from the germline V gene. This CDR3 region has 15 residues. The CDR3 bases are TGTGCCACCCTTGATAGCGGGGGCGGGACCGGGGAGCTGTTTTTT. Translation: CATLDSGGGTGELFF.

This clonotype was observed at least ten times. The chain couples TRBV27 to TRBJ2-7, with 9 bases that match TRBD2. V lost 3 bases and J lost 2; bases outside the gene matches: 5. Germline V CDR1 and CDR2: MNHEY, SMNVEV (reference sequence). The CDR3 consists of 15 residues. As DNA, the CDR3 is TGTGCCAGCAGTTTTCGAGCGGGAGGCCCCTACGAGCAGTACTTC. Amino acids: CASSFRAGGPYEQYF.

Many counts were recorded for this clonotype. The chain joins TRBV7-9 to TRBJ1-1; maybe TRBD1 (5 bases). Germline V gene sequence: CDR1 SEHNR, CDR2 FQNEAQ (reference sequence). The CDR3 consists of 15 residues. Trimming removed 3 bases from V and 0 bases from J, with 11 bases in between. CDR3 sequence reads: CASSFVTGLNTEAFF. The CDR3 nucleotides read TGTGCCAGCAGCTTCGTTACAGGCCTGAACACTGAAGCTTTCTTT.

Ten or more counts support this clonotype. The chain couples TRBV7-8 to TRBJ2-5, with 8 positions matching TRBD1. Germline CDR1 and CDR2: SGHVS and FQNEAQ. V lost 5 bases to trimming and J lost 4 bases; unmatched junction nucleotides: 9. The CDR3 loop spans 15 amino acids. CDR3 DNA: TGTGCCAGCAGCCTGTGGGACAGGCGGGGAGAGACCCAGTACTTC. Translated: CASSLWDRRGETQYF.

This clonotype was seen at least ten times. This chain links TRBV11-1 with TRBJ2-7, with 8 bases fitting TRBD1. Unmatched junction bases numbered 2, after V lost 5 bases and J lost 2 bases. Per germline, CDR1 SGHAT and CDR2 FQDESV (reference sequence). This CDR3 contains 13 residues. The CDR3 coding sequence is TGTGCCAGCAGCCCGACAGGGGCCTACGAGCAGTACTTC. Protein product: CASSPTGAYEQYF.

This clonotype was detected once. This chain joins TRBV6-4 and TRBJ2-3; TRBD2 matches at 8 bases. The CDR3 spans 15 residues. J lost 4 bases, V lost 0 bases, and 3 bases had no gene match. Germline CDR1 reads MRHNA; CDR2 reads SNTAGT. The CDR3: CASSDSSGNPDTQYF. CDR3 DNA: TGTGCCAGCAGTGACTCTAGCGGGAATCCAGATACGCAGTATTTT.

This clonotype was recorded many times. J is TRBJ1-1 and V is TRBV14; the D is unclear. This CDR3 is 11 amino acids long. V was clipped by 9 bases and J by 0 bases, with 5 bases between them. Germline V gene sequence: CDR1 SGHDN, CDR2 FVKESK. The CDR3, as DNA: TGTGCCAGAACTCTGAACACTGAAGCTTTCTTT. Protein product: CARTLNTEAFF.